A selection of T cell receptor beta chains follows, all from one sample in a study of T cell clones after liver transplantation. The protocol was immunoSEQ multiplex PCR, while the TCRdb copy is restricted to in-frame clones and leaves out a portion. Of fewer than 65,000 clones listed, about 70% are singletons. Sequenced material: CD4+ T cells from blood, taken at the 22-month timepoint. These receptors were collected from a human patient who received a liver transplant. These T cells may partly come from the graft donor. Each CDR3 is given with its conserved first and last residue. Each record gives: CDR3 protein, CDR3 DNA, D gene, J gene, clone size, V gene. D genes are given only for firm matches. For some rows the clone size is stated as once, few or many, or as a class when expanded; others skip it.

CASSLPARSSPLHF TGTGCCAGCAGCTTGCCCGCCAGGTCTTCACCCCTCCACTTT - TRBJ1-6 - TRBV5-4
CASRHDRESTEAFF TGTGCAAGTCGCCATGACAGGGAGAGCACTGAAGCTTTCTTT - TRBJ1-1 - TRBV12-2
CASSMGTGFSSGANVLTF TGTGCCAGTAGTATGGGTACAGGCTTTAGCTCTGGGGCCAACGTCCTGACTTTC - TRBJ2-6 - TRBV19
CASRPGGGAGNEQFF TGTGCCAGCAGGCCTGGCGGGGGGGCGGGCAATGAGCAGTTCTTC TRBD2 TRBJ2-1 few TRBV11-2
CASSLAGSAGDTQYF TGTGCCAGCAGCTTAGCAGGGTCGGCTGGAGATACGCAGTATTTT - TRBJ2-3 - TRBV7-9
CASTDLGFSYNEQFF TGTGCCAGCACTGACTTGGGCTTCTCCTACAATGAGCAGTTCTTC - TRBJ2-1 few TRBV5-6
CASSQGGTLPQHF TGTGCCAGCAGCCAAGGGGGGACACTTCCCCAGCATTTT - TRBJ1-5 - TRBV14
CASSLGGLAGGTDTQYF TGTGCCAGCAGCTTAGGAGGACTAGCGGGGGGCACAGATACGCAGTATTTT TRBD2 TRBJ2-3 - TRBV11-3
CASSSRTVMNTEAFF TGTGCCAGCAGTTCGCGGACAGTGATGAACACTGAAGCTTTCTTT - TRBJ1-1 once TRBV27
CASDSGNTIYF TGTGCCAGCGACTCTGGAAACACCATATATTTT - TRBJ1-3 - TRBV6-6
CASSGQGLYGYTF TGTGCCAGCAGCGGACAGGGTCTCTATGGCTACACCTTC TRBD1 TRBJ1-2 few TRBV9
CASWVAVTNEKLFF TGTGCCAGTTGGGTGGCAGTAACTAATGAAAAACTGTTTTTT - TRBJ1-4 - TRBV2
CASSARGSGGTDTQYF TGTGCCAGCAGCGCCCGGGGGAGCGGGGGCACAGATACGCAGTATTTT TRBD2 TRBJ2-3 - TRBV11-3
CASSLADRDYEQYF TGTGCCAGCAGCTTAGCCGACAGGGACTACGAGCAGTACTTC TRBD1 TRBJ2-7 - TRBV7-2
CASRRVTRDSHSSYNSPLHF TGTGCCAGCAGGCGAGTAACTAGGGACAGTCATAGCTCCTATAATTCACCCCTCCACTTT TRBD1 TRBJ1-6 few TRBV28
CAISEGRVSGNTIYF TGTGCCATCAGTGAGGGACGGGTCTCTGGAAACACCATATATTTT - TRBJ1-3 - TRBV10-3
CASSQMTASNYGYTF TGCGCCAGCAGCCAGATGACAGCGTCAAACTATGGCTACACCTTC - TRBJ1-2 once TRBV4-1
CASSSRTDTFYGYTF TGTGCCAGCAGCTCCAGAACAGACACGTTCTATGGCTACACCTTC - TRBJ1-2 - TRBV7-8
CASRKPGTGATPLHF TGTGCCAGCAGGAAGCCCGGGACAGGGGCGACACCCCTCCACTTT TRBD1 TRBJ1-6 - TRBV2
CACRTGGSGELFF TGTGCCTGTAGGACAGGGGGCTCCGGGGAGCTGTTTTTT TRBD1 TRBJ2-2 few TRBV30
CASSTGQGRIGTEAFF TGTGCCAGCAGTACGGGACAGGGAAGGATCGGCACTGAAGCTTTCTTT TRBD1 TRBJ1-1 medium-sized TRBV27
CASSRGQFTDTQYF TGTGCCAGCAGTCGAGGACAATTCACAGATACGCAGTATTTT - TRBJ2-3 - TRBV27
CASSRDFEAFF TGTGCCAGCAGCCGGGACTTTGAAGCTTTCTTT - TRBJ1-1 few TRBV7-9
CASSVPGGSRQYF TGTGCCAGCAGCGTCCCGGGGGGCAGTAGGCAGTACTTC - TRBJ2-7 - TRBV9
CASSGQVEEKLFF TGTGCCAGCAGTGGCCAGGTGGAAGAAAAACTGTTTTTT - TRBJ1-4 - TRBV2
CASTHTGRGTGELFF TGTGCCAGTACCCATACGGGACGTGGCACCGGGGAGCTGTTTTTT - TRBJ2-2 - TRBV19
CASSLSRGLGASYEKLFF TGTGCCAGCAGTTTATCGAGGGGACTCGGGGCTAGCTACGAAAAACTGTTTTTT - TRBJ1-4 - TRBV27
CASSRDRVISSSYEQYF TGTGCCAGCAGCAGAGACAGGGTCATCTCTAGCTCCTACGAGCAGTACTTC TRBD1 TRBJ2-7 - TRBV7-2
CASSRIQGGRNTIYF TGTGCCAGCAGTCGAATCCAGGGGGGGAGAAACACCATATATTTT TRBD1 TRBJ1-3 few TRBV27
CASSLGEGRGRADTQYF TGCGCCAGCAGCTTGGGCGAGGGCAGGGGGCGCGCAGATACGCAGTATTTT TRBD1 TRBJ2-3 - TRBV5-1
CASSQDRWSPYEQYF TGTGCCAGCAGCCAGGACAGGTGGTCCCCCTACGAGCAGTACTTC TRBD1 TRBJ2-7 - TRBV7-8
CASSLAGKGEQYF TGTGCCAGCAGCTTAGCGGGGAAGGGCGAGCAGTACTTC - TRBJ2-7 - TRBV7-8